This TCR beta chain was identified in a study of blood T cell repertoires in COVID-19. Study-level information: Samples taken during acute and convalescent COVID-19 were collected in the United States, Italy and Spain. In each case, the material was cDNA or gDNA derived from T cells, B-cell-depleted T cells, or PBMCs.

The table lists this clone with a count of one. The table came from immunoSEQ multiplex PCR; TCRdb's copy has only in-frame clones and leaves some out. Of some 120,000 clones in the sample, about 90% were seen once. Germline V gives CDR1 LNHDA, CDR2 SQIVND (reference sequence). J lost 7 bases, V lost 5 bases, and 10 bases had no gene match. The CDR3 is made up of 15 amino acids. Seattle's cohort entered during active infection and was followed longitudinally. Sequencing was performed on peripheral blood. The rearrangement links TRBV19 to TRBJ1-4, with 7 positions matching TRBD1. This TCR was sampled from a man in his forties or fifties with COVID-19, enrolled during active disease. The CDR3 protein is CASSRPADRVEKLFF. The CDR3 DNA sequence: TGTGCCAGTAGTCGCCCGGCAGACAGGGTTGAAAAACTGTTTTTT. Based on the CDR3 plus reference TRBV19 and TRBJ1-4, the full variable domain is DGGITQSPKYLFRKEGQNVTLSCEQNLNHDAMYWYRQDPGQGLRLIYYSQIVNDFQKGDIAEGYSVSREKKESFPLTVTSAQKNPTAFYLCASSRPADRVEKLFFGSGTQLSVL.